What follows are 9 T cell receptor beta chains derived from one specimen sequenced in a study of blood T cell repertoires in COVID-19. The protocol was immunoSEQ multiplex PCR, while the TCRdb copy is restricted to in-frame clones and leaves out a portion. Counted here are about 140,000 clones, around 84% occurring once; the ten biggest clones make up around 9.5%. The sample taken for sequencing was peripheral blood. All receptors derive from a man aged 25 to 45 with COVID-19, enrolled during active disease.

J is TRBJ2-3 and V is TRBV10-3, with D perhaps matching TRBD2 (6 bases). Trimming left V 4 bases short and J 0 bases short, with 11 bases between. The CDR3 spans 15 residues. Germline CDR1 and CDR2: ENHRY and SYGVKD. This CDR3 is CAISARLGSTDTQYF. The CDR3 nucleotides read TGTGCCATCAGTGCCCGACTAGGAAGCACAGATACGCAGTATTTT.

The chain uses TRBV19 and TRBJ2-2; D might be TRBD1 (6 bases). Germline V gene data show CDR1 as LNHDA and CDR2 as SQIVND (reference sequence). V dropped 6 bases and J dropped 0 bases, with 11 bases sitting between them. The CDR3 is made up of 15 amino acids. Here the CDR3 DNA reads TGTGCCAGTAGCCAGGACAGTTCGAACACCGGGGAGCTGTTTTTT. Protein: CASSQDSSNTGELFF.

V usage is TRBV7-6 and J usage is TRBJ1-6, with a weak D call TRBD1 (6 bases). V was clipped by 5 bases and J by 6 bases, with 14 bases between them. From germline, CDR1 is SGHVS and CDR2 FNYEAQ. CDR3 length: 15 amino acids. The CDR3 region has the DNA TGTGCCAGCAGCCGCGACAGGCCCCCTAATTCACCCCTCCACTTT. It yields the protein CASSRDRPPNSPLHF.

This sequence joins TRBV7-3 and TRBJ1-5, with TRBD1 identical over 7 bases. V lost 4 bases and J lost 5; bases outside the gene matches: 8. Germline CDR1 reads SGHTA; CDR2 reads FQGTGA. CDR3 length: 15 amino acids. CDR3: CASSSGDRVDQPQHF. CDR3 coding DNA: TGTGCCAGCAGCTCGGGTGACAGGGTGGATCAGCCCCAGCATTTT. The full variable domain, in which reference TRBV7-3 and TRBJ1-5 provide the parts outside the CDR3, is GAGVSQTPSNKVTEKGKYVELRCDPISGHTALYWYRQSLGQGPEFLIYFQGTGAADDSGLPNDRFFAVRPEGSVSTLKIQRTERGDSAVYLCASSSGDRVDQPQHFGDGTRLSIL.

The rearrangement uses TRBV11-2 and TRBJ2-5; D perhaps matches TRBD2 (6 bases). CDR1 is SGHAT and CDR2 is FQNNGV in the germline V gene. The CDR3 consists of 15 residues. V gave up 9 bases and J gave up 5 bases, with 22 bases separating them. The CDR3 region is CASSGGAIPEETQYF. The CDR3 DNA reads TGTGCCAGTTCAGGAGGGGCTATCCCCGAGGAGACCCAGTACTTC.

The V gene is TRBV7-8, the J gene TRBJ2-7; 8 positions match TRBD2. This CDR3 is built from 13 residues. The V segment lost 8 bases and the J segment 5 bases; nucleotides outside the gene matches: 8. From germline, CDR1 is SGHVS and CDR2 FQNEAQ. The CDR3 nucleotides are TGTGCCAGCGGTAGCGGGAAAGCAAACGAGCAGTACTTC. This sequence encodes CASGSGKANEQYF.

DNA for the CDR3: TGTGCCAGCATCCAGGCGGGACAGGGGGCAGCCGGGGAGCTGTTTTTT. Translating it yields CASIQAGQGAAGELFF. V usage is TRBV6-6 and J usage is TRBJ2-2; 12 nucleotides align to TRBD1. Germline V gene lookup returns CDR1 MNHNY and CDR2 SVGAGI (reference sequence). The CDR3 runs to 16 residues. V was pared by 7 bases and J by 6 bases, with 9 bases of the junction left unmatched.

This clone was counted a few times. Written as DNA, the CDR3 is TGTGCCAGCAGCCAAAGGGACAGGGCGGAGACCCAGTACTTC. Translation gives CASSQRDRAETQYF. This chain connects TRBV14 to TRBJ2-5; 9 bases agree with TRBD1. V was clipped by 2 bases and J by 5 bases; unmatched bases: 3. Germline CDR1 SGHDN, CDR2 FVKESK. The CDR3 spans 14 residues.

V is TRBV5-3 and J is TRBJ2-1, with TRBD2 matching over 8 bases. TRBV5-3 is given ORF status, its function remaining uncertain. The V segment lost 2 bases and the J segment 7 bases; nucleotides outside the gene matches: 20. CDR3 length: 19 residues. CDR3 in amino acids: CARSFLPRTSQAPKNEQFF. The CDR3 DNA follows: TGTGCCAGAAGCTTCCTGCCCCGGACTAGCCAGGCCCCCAAAAATGAGCAGTTCTTC.